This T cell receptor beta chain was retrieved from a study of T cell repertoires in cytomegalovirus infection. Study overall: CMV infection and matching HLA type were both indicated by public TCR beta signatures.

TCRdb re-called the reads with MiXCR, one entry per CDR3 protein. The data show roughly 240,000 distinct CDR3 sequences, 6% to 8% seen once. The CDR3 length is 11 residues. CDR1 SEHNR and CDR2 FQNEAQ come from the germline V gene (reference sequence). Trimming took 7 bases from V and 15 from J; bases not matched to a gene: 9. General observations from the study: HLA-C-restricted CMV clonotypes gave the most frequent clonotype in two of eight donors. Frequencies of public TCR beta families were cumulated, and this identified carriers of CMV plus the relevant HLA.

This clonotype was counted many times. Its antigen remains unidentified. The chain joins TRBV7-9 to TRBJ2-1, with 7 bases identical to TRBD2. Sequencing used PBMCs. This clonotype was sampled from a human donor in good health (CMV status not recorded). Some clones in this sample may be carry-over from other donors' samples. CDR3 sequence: CASKGGASWFF. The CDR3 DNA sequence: TGTGCCAGCAAGGGAGGGGCAAGTTGGTTCTTC.